This TCR beta chain was recorded in a study of sequential checkpoint blockade in melanoma. Turning to the study itself: Patients were randomized 1:1 to nivolumab-then-ipilimumab or ipilimumab-then-nivolumab first-line. Both treatment sequences were followed by maintenance nivolumab.

Measured with immunoSEQ multiplex PCR; TCRdb has only the in-frame clones, and not every one. The sample lists some 30,000 clones, 65% to 90% occurring once. Noted treatment: randomized to nivolumab then ipilimumab (arm A) or the reverse (arm B). DNA-damaging chemotherapy had not been given to any patient beforehand. Live CD3+CD8+ CD19− CD56− cells were sorted from PBMCs. The input for sequencing was CD8+ T cells sorted from blood (inferred from file names), taken from a patient given nivolumab and ipilimumab in sequence. This TCR was sampled from a human donor with melanoma.

CDR3 region: CAIRRLAGEYEQYF. In DNA, the CDR3 is TGTGCCATCAGAAGACTAGCGGGAGAGTACGAGCAGTACTTC. This chain uses TRBV10-3 with TRBJ2-5, with 12 bases fitting TRBD2. The J call may be incorrect, as the DNA end agrees better with TRBJ2-7. Germline CDR1 reads ENHRY; CDR2 reads SYGVKD. This CDR3 spans 14 amino acids.